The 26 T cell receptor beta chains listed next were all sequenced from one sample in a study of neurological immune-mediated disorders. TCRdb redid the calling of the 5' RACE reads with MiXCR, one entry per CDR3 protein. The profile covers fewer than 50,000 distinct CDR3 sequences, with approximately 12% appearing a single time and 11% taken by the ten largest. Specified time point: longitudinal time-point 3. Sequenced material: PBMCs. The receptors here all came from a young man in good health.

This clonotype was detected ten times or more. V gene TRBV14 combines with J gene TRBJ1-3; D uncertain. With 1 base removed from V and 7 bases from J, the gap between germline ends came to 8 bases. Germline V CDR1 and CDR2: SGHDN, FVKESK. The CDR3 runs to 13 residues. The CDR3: CASSQGGANTIYF. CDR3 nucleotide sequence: TGTGCCAGCAGCCAAGGGGGAGCGAACACCATATATTTT.

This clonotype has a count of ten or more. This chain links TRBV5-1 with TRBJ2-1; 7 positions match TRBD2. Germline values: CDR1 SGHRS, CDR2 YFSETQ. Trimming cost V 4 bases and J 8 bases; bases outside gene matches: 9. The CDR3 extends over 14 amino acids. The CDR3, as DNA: TGCGCCAGCAGCAGGGTAGCGGGTCTCGATGAGCAGTTCTTC. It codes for CASSRVAGLDEQFF.

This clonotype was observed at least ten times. As DNA, the CDR3 is TGCAGTGCTAGAGGCCTGATCTTGACTGAAGCTTTCTTT. Its protein is CSARGLILTEAFF. The chain is built from TRBV20-1 and TRBJ1-1; D is uncertain. Germline values: CDR1 DFQATT, CDR2 SNEGSKA (reference sequence). V was pared by 1 base and J by 5 bases, with 11 bases between. The CDR3 is 13 amino acids.

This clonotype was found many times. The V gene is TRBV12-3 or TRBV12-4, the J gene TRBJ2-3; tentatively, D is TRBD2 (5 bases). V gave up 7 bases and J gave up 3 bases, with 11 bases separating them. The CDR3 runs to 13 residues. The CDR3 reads CASNSAQTDTQYF. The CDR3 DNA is TGTGCCAGCAATAGCGCTCAGACAGATACGCAGTATTTT.

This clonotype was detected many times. The CDR3 DNA follows: TGCAGTGCTAGAGAAGTTAGCGTAGCCTACGAGCAGTACTTC. As protein: CSAREVSVAYEQYF. The chain links TRBV20-1 to TRBJ2-7; D might be TRBD2 (5 bases). Germline CDR1 DFQATT, CDR2 SNEGSKA (reference sequence). CDR3 length equals 14 residues. The ends were cut back, 0 bases at V and 2 bases at J, with 11 bases in the middle.

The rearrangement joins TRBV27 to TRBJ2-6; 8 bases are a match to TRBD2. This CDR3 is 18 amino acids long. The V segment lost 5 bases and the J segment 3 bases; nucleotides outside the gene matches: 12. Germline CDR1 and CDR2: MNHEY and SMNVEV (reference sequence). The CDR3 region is CASSELFGGGIGANVLTF. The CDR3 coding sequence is TGTGCCAGCAGTGAACTCTTCGGGGGGGGAATTGGGGCCAACGTCCTGACTTTC.

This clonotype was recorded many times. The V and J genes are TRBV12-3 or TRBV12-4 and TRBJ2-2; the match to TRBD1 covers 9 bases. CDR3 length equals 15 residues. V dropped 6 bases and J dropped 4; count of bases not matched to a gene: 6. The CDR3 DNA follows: TGTGCCAGCAGCACAGGGGGCGCAATCACCGGGGAGCTGTTTTTT. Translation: CASSTGGAITGELFF.

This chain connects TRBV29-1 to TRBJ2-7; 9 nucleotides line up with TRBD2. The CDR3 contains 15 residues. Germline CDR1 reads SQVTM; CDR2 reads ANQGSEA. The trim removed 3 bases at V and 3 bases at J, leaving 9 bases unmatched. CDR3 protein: CSVERGQRGDYEQYF. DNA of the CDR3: TGCAGCGTTGAGAGGGGGCAGCGGGGGGACTACGAGCAGTACTTC.

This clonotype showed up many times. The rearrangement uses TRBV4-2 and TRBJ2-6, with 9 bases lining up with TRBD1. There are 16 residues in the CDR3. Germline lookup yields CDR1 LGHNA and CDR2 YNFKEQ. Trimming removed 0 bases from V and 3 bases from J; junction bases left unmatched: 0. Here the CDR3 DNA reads TGTGCCAGCAGCCAAGAGGGACAGGGTGGGGCCAACGTCCTGACTTTC. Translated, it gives CASSQEGQGGANVLTF.

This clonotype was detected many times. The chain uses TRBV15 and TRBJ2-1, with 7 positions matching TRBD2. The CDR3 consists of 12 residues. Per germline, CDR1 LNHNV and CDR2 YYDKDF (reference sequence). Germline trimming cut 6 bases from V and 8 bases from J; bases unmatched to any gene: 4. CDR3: CATSGGGDEQFF. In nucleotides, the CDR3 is TGTGCCACCAGTGGGGGGGGGGATGAGCAGTTCTTC.

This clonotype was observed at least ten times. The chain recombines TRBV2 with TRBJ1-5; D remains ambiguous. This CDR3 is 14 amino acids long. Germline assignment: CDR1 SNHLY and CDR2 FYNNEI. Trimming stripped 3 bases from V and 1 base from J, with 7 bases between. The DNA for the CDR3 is TGTGCCAGCAGTGATGGAGACAGCAATCAGCCCCAGCATTTT. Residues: CASSDGDSNQPQHF.

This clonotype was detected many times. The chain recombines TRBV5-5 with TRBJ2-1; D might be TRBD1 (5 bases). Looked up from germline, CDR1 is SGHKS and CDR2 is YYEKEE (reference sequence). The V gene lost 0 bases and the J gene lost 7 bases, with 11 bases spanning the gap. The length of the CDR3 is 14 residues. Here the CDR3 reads CASSLVGPGNEQFF. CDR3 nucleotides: TGTGCCAGCAGCTTGGTGGGGCCAGGGAATGAGCAGTTCTTC.

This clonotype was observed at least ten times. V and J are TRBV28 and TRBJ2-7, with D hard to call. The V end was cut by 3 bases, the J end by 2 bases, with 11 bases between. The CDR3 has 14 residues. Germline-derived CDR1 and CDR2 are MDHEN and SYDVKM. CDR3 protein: CASSFLAETYEQYF. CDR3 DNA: TGTGCCAGCAGTTTCCTTGCGGAAACCTACGAGCAGTACTTC.

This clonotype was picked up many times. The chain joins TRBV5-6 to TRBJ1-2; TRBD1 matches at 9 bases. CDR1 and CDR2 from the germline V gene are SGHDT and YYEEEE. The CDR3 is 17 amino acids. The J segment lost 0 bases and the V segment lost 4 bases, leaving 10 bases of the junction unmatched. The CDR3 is CASSTRDRAEANYGYTF. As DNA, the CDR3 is TGTGCCAGCAGCACGCGGGACAGGGCCGAAGCTAACTATGGCTACACCTTC.

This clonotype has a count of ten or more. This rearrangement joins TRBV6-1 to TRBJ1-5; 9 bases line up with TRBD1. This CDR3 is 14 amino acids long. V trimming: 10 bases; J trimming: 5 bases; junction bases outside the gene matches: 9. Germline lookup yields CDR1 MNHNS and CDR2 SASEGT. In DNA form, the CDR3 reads TGTGCCATTCCGGGACAGGGAGAACATCAGCCCCAGCATTTT. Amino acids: CAIPGQGEHQPQHF.

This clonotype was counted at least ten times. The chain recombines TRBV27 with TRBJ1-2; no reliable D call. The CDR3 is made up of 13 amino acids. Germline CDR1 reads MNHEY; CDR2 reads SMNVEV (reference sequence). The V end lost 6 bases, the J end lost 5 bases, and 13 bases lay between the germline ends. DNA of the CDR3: TGTGCCAGCAGCCCGTCGCAGTTATATGGCTACACCTTC. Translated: CASSPSQLYGYTF.

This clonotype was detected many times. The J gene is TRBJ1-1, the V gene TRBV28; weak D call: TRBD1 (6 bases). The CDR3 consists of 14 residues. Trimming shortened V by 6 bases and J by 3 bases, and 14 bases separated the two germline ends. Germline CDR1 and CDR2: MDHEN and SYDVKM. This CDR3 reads CASSSPEGDTEAFF. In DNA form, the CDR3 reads TGTGCCAGCAGCTCCCCCGAGGGGGACACTGAAGCTTTCTTT.

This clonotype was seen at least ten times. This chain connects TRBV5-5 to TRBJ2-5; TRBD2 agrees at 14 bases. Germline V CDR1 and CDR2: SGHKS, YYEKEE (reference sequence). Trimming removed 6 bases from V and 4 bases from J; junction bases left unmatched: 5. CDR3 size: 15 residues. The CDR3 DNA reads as TGTGCCAGCATGGGACTAGCGGGAGTAGGAGAGACCCAGTACTTC. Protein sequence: CASMGLAGVGETQYF. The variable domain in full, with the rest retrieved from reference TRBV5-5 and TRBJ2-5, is DAGVTQSPTHLIKTRGQQVTLRCSPISGHKSVSWYQQVLGQGPQFIFQYYEKEERGRGNFPDRFSARQFPNYSSELNVNALLLGDSALYLCASMGLAGVGETQYFGPGTRLLVL.

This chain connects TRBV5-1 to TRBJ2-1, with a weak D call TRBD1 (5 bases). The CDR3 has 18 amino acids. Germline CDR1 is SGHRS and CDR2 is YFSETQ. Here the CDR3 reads CTNSFPERPQGKYNEQFF. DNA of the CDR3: TGCACCAACAGCTTCCCCGAACGTCCGCAGGGAAAATACAATGAGCAGTTCTTC.

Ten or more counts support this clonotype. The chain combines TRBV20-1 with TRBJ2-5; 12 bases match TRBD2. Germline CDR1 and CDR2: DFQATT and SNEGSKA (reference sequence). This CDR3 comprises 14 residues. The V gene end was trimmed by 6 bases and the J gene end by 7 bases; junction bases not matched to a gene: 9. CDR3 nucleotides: TGCAGTGCCGGGACTAGCGGGCTACAGGGGACCCAGTACTTC. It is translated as CSAGTSGLQGTQYF.

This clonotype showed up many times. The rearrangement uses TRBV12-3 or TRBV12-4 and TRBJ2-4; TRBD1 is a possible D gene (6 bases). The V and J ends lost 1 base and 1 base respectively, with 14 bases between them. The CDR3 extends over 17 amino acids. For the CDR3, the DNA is TGTGCCAGCAGTTTAGGGACACTGCAGGGGGCCAAAAACATTCAGTACTTC. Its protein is CASSLGTLQGAKNIQYF.

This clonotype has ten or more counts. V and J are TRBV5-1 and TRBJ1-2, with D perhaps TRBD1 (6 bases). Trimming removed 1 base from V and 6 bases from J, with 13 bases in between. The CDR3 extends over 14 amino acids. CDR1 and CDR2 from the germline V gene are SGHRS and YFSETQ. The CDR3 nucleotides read TGCGCCAGCAGCTTGCCCGGACAGATCGATGGCTACACCTTC. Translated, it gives CASSLPGQIDGYTF.

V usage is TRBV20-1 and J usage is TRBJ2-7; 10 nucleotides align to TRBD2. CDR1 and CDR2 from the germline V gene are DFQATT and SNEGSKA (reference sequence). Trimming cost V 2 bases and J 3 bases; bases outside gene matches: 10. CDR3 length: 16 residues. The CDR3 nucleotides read TGCAGTGCTAGACCCCCCTGGGCTAGCGGGAGCTACGAGCAGTACTTC. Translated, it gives CSARPPWASGSYEQYF.

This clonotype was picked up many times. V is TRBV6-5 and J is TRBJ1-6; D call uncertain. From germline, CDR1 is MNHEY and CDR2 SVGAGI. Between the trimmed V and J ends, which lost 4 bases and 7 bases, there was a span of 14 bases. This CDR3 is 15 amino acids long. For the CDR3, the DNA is TGTGCCAGCAGTTCGAAACCCGACGGAAATTCACCCCTCCACTTT. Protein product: CASSSKPDGNSPLHF.

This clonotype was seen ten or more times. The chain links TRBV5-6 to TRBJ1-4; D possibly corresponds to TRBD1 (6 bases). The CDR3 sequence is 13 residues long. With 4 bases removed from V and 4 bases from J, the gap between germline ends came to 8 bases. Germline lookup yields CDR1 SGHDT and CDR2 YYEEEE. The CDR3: CASSARGNEKLFF. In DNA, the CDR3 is TGTGCCAGCAGCGCCAGGGGTAATGAAAAACTGTTTTTT.

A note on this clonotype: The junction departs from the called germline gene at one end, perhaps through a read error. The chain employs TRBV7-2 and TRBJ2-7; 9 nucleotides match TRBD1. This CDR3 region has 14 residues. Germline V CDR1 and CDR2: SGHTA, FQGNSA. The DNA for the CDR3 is TGTGCCAGCTCGGACAGGGGAATTTACTACGAGCACTACTTC. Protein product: CASSDRGIYYEHYF.